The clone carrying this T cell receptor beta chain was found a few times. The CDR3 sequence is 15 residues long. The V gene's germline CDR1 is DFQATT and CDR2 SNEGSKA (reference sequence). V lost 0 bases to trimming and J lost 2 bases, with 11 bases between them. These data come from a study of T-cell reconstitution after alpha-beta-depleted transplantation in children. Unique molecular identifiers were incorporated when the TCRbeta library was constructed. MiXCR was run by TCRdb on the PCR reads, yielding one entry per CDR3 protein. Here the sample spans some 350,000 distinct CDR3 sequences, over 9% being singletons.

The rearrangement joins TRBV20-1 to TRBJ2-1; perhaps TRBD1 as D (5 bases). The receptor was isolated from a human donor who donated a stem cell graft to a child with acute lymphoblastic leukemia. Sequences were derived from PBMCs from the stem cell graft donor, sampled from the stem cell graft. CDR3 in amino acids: CSARDLQGTYNEQFF. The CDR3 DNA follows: TGCAGTGCTAGAGATCTCCAGGGCACCTACAATGAGCAGTTCTTC.